Reported below is one TCR beta chain. Its target is unknown. TCRdb's copy holds only in-frame clones and misses some; the assay was immunoSEQ multiplex PCR. The sample has 700,000 to 950,000 clones, 96% seen once. V lost 3 bases and J 0 bases, leaving 16 bases between the germline ends. Germline CDR1 reads SEHNR; CDR2 reads FQNEAQ (reference sequence). This CDR3 region has 17 residues. This sample was included in a study of shared clonotypes between healthy human individuals. Study-level points and caveats: Generation of non-shared clonotypes was less probable than generation of clonotypes shared by all four donors.

Terminally differentiated effector memory CD45RA+ cells were excluded by CCR7 positive selection of CD45RO-negative cells. The receptor was derived from a young man in good health. V usage is TRBV7-9 and J usage is TRBJ2-3, with a tentative D call TRBD2 (5 bases). The specimen was naive CD8+ T cells sorted from blood. CDR3 nucleotide sequence: TGTGCCAGCAGCTTGGGAATCCAGCGGATAAGCACAGATACGCAGTATTTT. Translated: CASSLGIQRISTDTQYF. Full variable domain (remainder filled in from reference TRBV7-9 and TRBJ2-3): DTGVSQNPRHKITKRGQNVTFRCDPISEHNRLYWYRQTLGQGPEFLTYFQNEAQLEKSRLLSDRFSAERPKGSFSTLEIQRTEQGDSAMYLCASSLGIQRISTDTQYFGPGTRLTVL.